This is a list of T cell receptor beta chains from one sample in a study of regulatory T cells in long-lasting Graves disease. TCRdb fed the multiplex PCR reads into MiXCR, producing one record per CDR3 protein. The table shows roughly 400,000 distinct CDR3 sequences, with 20% occurring only once. Sequenced material: peripheral blood mononuclear cells (PBMCs), taken when the disease was refractory, from a patient treated with antithyroid drugs. The origin of the receptors is a female donor with Graves disease. The conserved cysteine and the conserved F or W are not part of the CDR3 here. The order of the fields is V gene, CDR3 protein.

V: TRBV5-6; CDR3: ASSSARVESGQYGYT
V: TRBV6-5; CDR3: ASSSLAGSNIQY
V: TRBV19; CDR3: ASSTSGGNQPQH
V: TRBV27; CDR3: ASSLGLGVTQH
V: TRBV28; CDR3: ASTLGGNNQPQH
V: TRBV5-5; CDR3: ASSFQASETQY
V: TRBV9; CDR3: ASSDTLGVRRTKGLANYGYT
V: TRBV2; CDR3: ASRAIMNTEAF
V: TRBV12-3/TRBV12-4; CDR3: ASSSEDTGNQPQH
V: TRBV6-2/TRBV6-3; CDR3: ASSYSGLAGGEQY
V: TRBV12-3/TRBV12-4; CDR3: ASRSGQNYEQY
V: TRBV12-3/TRBV12-4; CDR3: ASSLGQGRNTEAF
V: TRBV27; CDR3: ASRRGYTNEKLF
V: TRBV10-1; CDR3: ASSDTDVNEQF
V: TRBV19; CDR3: ASGRGAGMEQY
V: TRBV5-1; CDR3: ASSLEATRGTDTQY
V: TRBV19; CDR3: ASSIVFEIVNTEAF
V: TRBV28; CDR3: ASSFFGGRAGETQY
V: TRBV30; CDR3: AWQYREAF
V: TRBV13; CDR3: ASSPGINQPQH
V: TRBV7-9; CDR3: ASSPRDGSSYEQY
V: TRBV27; CDR3: ARIQGTSGRGAKNIQY
V: TRBV7-2; CDR3: ASSSSSVQETQY
V: TRBV28; CDR3: ASSSLKGQPQH
V: TRBV19; CDR3: ASRGTGGGSYEQY
V: TRBV6-5; CDR3: ASSYHPQSSYNEQF
V: TRBV27; CDR3: ASSLGSGPTYEQY
V: TRBV5-6; CDR3: ASSSVAAVAEAF
V: TRBV5-6; CDR3: ASSPQASAEAF
V: TRBV29-1; CDR3: SVGPGTDRGEQY